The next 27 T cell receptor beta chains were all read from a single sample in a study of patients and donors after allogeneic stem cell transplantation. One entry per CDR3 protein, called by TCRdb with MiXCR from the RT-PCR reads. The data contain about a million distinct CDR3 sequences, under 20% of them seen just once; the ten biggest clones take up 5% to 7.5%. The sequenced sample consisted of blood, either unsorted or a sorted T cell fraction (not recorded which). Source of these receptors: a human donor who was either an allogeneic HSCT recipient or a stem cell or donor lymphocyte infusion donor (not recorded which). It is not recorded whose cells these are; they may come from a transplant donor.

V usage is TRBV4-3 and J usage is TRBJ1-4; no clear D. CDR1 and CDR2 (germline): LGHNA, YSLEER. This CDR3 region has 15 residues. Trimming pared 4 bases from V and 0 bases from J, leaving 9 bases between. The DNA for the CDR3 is TGCGCCAGCAGCCGGGAGGACGCAACTAATGAAAAACTGTTTTTT. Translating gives CASSREDATNEKLFF.

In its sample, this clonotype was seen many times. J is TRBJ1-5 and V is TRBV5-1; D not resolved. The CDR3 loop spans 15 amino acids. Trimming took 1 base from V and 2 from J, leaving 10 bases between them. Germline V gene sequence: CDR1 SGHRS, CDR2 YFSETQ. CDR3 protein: CASSLLGGGNQPQHF. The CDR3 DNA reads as TGCGCCAGCAGCTTGCTGGGTGGGGGCAATCAGCCCCAGCATTTT.

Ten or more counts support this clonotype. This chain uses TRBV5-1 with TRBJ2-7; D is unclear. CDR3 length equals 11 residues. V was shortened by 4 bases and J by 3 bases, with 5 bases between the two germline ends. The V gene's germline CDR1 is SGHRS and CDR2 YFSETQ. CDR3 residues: CASSANYEQYF. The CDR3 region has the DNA TGCGCCAGCAGCGCCAACTACGAGCAGTACTTC.

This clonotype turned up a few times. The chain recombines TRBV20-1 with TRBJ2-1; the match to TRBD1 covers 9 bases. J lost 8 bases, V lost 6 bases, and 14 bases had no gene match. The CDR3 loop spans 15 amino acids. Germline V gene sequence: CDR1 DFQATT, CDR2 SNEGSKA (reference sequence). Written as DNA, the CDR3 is TGCAGTGCCACCACCAGGACAGGGGCTTTCGATGAGCAGTTCTTC. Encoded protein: CSATTRTGAFDEQFF.

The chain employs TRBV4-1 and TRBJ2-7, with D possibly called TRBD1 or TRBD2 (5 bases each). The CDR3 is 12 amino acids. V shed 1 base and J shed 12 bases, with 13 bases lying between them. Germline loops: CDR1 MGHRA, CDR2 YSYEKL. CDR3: CASSQGGARLYF. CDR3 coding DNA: TGCGCCAGCAGCCAAGGAGGGGCCCGTCTGTACTTC.

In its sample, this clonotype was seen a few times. The CDR3 nucleotides are TGTGCCAGCAGCTTACGGGACGGAGGCCCCACAGATACGCAGTATTTT. It translates to CASSLRDGGPTDTQYF. V and J are TRBV13 and TRBJ2-3; the D gene could be TRBD1 or TRBD2 (5 bases each). Trimming took 2 bases from V and 2 from J, leaving 14 bases between them. The germline V gene encodes CDR1 PRHDT and CDR2 FYEKMQ (reference sequence). The CDR3 extends over 16 amino acids.

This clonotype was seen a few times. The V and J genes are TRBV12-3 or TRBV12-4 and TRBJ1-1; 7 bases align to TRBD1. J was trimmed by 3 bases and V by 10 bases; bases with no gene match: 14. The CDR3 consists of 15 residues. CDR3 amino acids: CANTQGQSPHTEAFF. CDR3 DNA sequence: TGTGCCAACACTCAGGGACAGAGTCCTCACACTGAAGCTTTCTTT.

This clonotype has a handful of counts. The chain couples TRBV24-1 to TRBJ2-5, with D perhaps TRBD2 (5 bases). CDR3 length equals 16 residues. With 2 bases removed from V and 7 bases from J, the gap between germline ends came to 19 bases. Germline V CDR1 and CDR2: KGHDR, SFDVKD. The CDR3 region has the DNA TGTGCCACCAGTGATTCCAACTCCGGCGGGCGTGGGACCCAGTACTTC. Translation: CATSDSNSGGRGTQYF.

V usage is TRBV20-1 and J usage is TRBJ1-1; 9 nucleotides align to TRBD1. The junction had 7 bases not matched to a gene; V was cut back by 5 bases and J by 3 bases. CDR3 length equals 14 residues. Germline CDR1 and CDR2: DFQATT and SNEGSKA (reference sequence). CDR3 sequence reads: CSAPGTGQYTEAFF. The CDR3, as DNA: TGCAGTGCTCCTGGGACAGGGCAATACACTGAAGCTTTCTTT.

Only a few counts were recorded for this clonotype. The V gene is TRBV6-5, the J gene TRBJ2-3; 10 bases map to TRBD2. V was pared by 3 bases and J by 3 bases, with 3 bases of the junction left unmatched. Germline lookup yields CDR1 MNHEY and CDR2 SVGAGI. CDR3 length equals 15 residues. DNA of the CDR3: TGTGCCAGCAGTTATCTAGCGGGGGTAACAGATACGCAGTATTTT. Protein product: CASSYLAGVTDTQYF.

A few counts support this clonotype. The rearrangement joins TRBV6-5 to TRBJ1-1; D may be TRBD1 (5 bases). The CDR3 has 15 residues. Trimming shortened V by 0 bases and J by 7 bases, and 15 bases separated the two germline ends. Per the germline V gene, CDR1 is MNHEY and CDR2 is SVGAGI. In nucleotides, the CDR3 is TGTGCCAGCAGTTACTCGAAGACAGCTCAAATTGAAGCTTTCTTT. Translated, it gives CASSYSKTAQIEAFF.

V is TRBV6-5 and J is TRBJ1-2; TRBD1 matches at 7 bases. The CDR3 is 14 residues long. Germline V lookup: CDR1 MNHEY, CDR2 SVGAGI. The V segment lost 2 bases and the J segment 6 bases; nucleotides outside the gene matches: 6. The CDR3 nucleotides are TGTGCCAGCAGTTACCGCGACAGGGTTGATGGCTACACCTTC. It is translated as CASSYRDRVDGYTF.

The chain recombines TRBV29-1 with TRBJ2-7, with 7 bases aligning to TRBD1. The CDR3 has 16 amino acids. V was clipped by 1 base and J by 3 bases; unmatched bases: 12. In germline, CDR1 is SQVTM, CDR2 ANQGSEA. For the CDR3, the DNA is TGCAGCGTTGAAGTGTACAGGGGACGTAACCACTACGAGCAGTACTTC. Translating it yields CSVEVYRGRNHYEQYF.

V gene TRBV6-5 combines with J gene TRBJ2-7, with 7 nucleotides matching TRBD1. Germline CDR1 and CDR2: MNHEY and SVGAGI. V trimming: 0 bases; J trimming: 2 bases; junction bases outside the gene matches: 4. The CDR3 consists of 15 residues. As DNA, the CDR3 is TGTGCCAGCAGTTACTCTGGGACAGATACCTACGAGCAGTACTTC. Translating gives CASSYSGTDTYEQYF.

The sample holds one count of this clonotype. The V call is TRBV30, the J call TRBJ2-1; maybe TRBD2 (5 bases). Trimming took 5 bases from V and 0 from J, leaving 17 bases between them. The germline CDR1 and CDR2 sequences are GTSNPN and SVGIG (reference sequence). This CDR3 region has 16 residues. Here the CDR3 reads CAWLTGVGSSYNEQFF. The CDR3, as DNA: TGTGCCTGGCTAACTGGGGTTGGGAGCTCCTACAATGAGCAGTTCTTC.

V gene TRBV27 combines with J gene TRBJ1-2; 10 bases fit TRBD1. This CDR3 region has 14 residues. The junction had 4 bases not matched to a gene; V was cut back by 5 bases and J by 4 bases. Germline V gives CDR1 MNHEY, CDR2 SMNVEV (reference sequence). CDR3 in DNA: TGTGCCAGCAGTACTAGGACAGGGGGCTATGGCTACACCTTC. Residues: CASSTRTGGYGYTF.

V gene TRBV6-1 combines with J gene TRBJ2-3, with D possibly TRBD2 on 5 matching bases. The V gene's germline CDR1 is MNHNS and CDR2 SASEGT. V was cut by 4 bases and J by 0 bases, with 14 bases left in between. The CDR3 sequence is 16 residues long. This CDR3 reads CASSVTSGPSTDTQYF. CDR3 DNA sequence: TGTGCCAGCAGTGTGACCAGCGGTCCTAGCACAGATACGCAGTATTTT.

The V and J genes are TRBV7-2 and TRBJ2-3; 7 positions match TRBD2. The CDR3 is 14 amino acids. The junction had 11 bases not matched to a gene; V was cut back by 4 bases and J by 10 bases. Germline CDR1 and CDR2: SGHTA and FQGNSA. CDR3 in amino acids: CASSYGQSGIAQYF. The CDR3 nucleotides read TGTGCCAGCAGCTATGGCCAAAGCGGGATTGCGCAGTATTTT.

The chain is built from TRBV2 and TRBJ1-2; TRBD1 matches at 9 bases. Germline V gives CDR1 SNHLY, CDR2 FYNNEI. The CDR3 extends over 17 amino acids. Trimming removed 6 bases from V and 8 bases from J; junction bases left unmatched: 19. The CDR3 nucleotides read TGTGCCAGCAGCGCTATACCCGGGACAGGGTCCGTATTCGGCTACACCTTC. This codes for CASSAIPGTGSVFGYTF.

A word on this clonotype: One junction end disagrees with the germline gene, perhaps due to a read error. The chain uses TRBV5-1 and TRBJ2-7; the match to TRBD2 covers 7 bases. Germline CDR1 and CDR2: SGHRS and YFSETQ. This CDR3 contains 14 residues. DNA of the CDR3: TGCGACAGCAGCTTGGGAGGGGTCTCCTACGAGCAGTACTTC. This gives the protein CDSSLGGVSYEQYF.

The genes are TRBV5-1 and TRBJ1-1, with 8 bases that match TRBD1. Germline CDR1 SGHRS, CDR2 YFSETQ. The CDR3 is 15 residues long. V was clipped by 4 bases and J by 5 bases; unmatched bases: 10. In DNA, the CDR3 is TGCGCCAGCAGCCCCCGGTCAGGGGGCGGAACTGAAGCTTTCTTT. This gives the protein CASSPRSGGGTEAFF.

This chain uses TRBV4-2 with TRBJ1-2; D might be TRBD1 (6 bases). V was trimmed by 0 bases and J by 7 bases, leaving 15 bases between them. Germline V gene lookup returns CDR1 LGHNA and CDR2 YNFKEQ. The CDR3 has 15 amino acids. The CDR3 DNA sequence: TGTGCCAGCAGCCAAGATGAAGGGGGGGCGAGTGGCTACACCTTC. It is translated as CASSQDEGGASGYTF.

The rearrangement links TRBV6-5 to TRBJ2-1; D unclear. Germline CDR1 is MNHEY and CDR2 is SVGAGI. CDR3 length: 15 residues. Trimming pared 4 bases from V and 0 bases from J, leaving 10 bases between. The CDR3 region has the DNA TGTGCCAGCAGTTTATACACAAGCTCCTACAATGAGCAGTTCTTC. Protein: CASSLYTSSYNEQFF.

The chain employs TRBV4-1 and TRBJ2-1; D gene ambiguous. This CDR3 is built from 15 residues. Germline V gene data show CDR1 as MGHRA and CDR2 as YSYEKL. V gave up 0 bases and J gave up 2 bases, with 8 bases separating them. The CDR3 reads CASSQDTNPYNEQFF. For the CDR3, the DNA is TGCGCCAGCAGCCAAGATACCAACCCCTACAATGAGCAGTTCTTC.

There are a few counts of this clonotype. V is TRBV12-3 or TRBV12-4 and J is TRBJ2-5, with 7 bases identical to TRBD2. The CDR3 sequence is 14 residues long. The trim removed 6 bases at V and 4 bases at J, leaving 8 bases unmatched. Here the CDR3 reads CASSPKGRGETQYF. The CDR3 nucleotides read TGTGCCAGCAGCCCCAAGGGGAGGGGAGAGACCCAGTACTTC.

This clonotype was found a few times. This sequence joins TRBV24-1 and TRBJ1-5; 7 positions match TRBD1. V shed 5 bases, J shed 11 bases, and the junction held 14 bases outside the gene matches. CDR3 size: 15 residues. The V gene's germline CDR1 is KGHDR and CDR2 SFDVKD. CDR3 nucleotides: TGTGCCACCAGTGGTCGGGACAGCGCTTATTCGTCCCAGCATTTT. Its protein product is CATSGRDSAYSSQHF.

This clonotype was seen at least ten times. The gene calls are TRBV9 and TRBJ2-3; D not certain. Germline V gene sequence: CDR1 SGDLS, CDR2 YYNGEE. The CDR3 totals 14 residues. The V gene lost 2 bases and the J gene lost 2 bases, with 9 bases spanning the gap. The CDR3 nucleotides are TGTGCCAGCAGCGTTTCTGGGTTCACAGATACGCAGTATTTT. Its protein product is CASSVSGFTDTQYF.